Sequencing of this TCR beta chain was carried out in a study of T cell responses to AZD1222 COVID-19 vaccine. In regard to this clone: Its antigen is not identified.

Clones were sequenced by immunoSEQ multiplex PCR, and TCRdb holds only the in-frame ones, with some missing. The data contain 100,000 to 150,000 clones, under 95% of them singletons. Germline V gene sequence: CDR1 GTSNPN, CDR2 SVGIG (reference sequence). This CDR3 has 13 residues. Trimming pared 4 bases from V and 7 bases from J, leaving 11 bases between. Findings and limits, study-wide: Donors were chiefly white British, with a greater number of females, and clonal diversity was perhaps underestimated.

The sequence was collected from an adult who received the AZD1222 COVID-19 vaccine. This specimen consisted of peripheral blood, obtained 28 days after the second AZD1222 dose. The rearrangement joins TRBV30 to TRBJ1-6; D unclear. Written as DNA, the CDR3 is TGTGCCTGGACCGATCAGCTGAATTCACCCCTCCACTTT. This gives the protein CAWTDQLNSPLHF. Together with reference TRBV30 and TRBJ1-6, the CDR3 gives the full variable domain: SQTIHQWPATLVQPVGSPLSLECTVEGTSNPNLYWYRQAAGRGLQLLFYSVGIGQISSEVPQNLSASRPQDRQFILSSKKLLLSDSGFYLCAWTDQLNSPLHFGNGTRLTVT.